These T cell receptor beta chains were read from a single sample in a study of immune evolution from preneoplasia to lung adenocarcinoma. Libraries were prepared by immunoSEQ multiplex PCR; TCRdb keeps only in-frame clonotypes and omits some of them. The repertoire includes roughly 40,000 clones, roughly 68% of them detected once, and around 6.1% sits in the top ten. Sequenced material: FFPE invasive lung adenocarcinoma tissue. Receptors were obtained from a person between 60 and 69 years old with lung adenocarcinoma. Each CDR3 is given with its conserved first and last residue. The D gene is left open where the match is weak. The size field is filled for only some rows; it gives once, few, many or a size class.

J	D	length	V	size	DNA	CDR3
TRBJ1-2	-	13	TRBV9	-	TGTGCCAGCGGTCAGCACAAGAACTATGGCTACACCTTC	CASGQHKNYGYTF
TRBJ1-3	-	18	TRBV5-1	-	TGCGCCAGCAGCTTGGTGAGCTACCGGAGGTCCTCTGGAAACACCATATATTTT	CASSLVSYRRSSGNTIYF
TRBJ2-4	TRBD2	15	TRBV6-1	-	TGTGCCAGCAGTTCCGGGACTAGCGGGACGGACATTCAGTACTTC	CASSSGTSGTDIQYF
TRBJ2-1	-	13	TRBV5-4	-	TGTGCCAGCAGCTCGGAGGCAGGGGCAGGGCAGTTCTTC	CASSSEAGAGQFF
TRBJ2-5	TRBD1	15	TRBV12-5	-	TGTGCTAGTGGTTTGACCCGGACAGGCCAAGAGACCCAGTACTTC	CASGLTRTGQETQYF
TRBJ1-4	-	16	TRBV4-2	-	TGTGCCAGCAGCCAAGTTCCGTGGGGGGGGGATGAAAAACTGTTTTTT	CASSQVPWGGDEKLFF
TRBJ2-3	TRBD1	15	TRBV5-1	-	TGCGCCAGCAGCTGGAAGGGGGCTAGCACAGATACGCAGTATTTT	CASSWKGASTDTQYF
TRBJ2-3	TRBD2	16	TRBV5-4	once	TGTGCCAGCAGCCGTATAGCGGGGGACATCACAGATACGCAGTATTTT	CASSRIAGDITDTQYF
TRBJ2-1	-	17	TRBV11-1	-	TGTGCCAGCAGCTCCCCGGGGGACGGAAACTCCTACAATGAGCAGTTCTTC	CASSSPGDGNSYNEQFF
TRBJ2-5	-	16	TRBV7-9	-	TGTGCCAGCAGCCCGGATCTTTCGACAGGCCAAGAGACCCAGTACTTC	CASSPDLSTGQETQYF
TRBJ2-6	-	13	TRBV7-7	-	TGTGCTAGCAGCGGGCCTGGGGCCAACGTCCTGACTTTC	CASSGPGANVLTF
TRBJ2-1	TRBD2	14	TRBV11-2	once	TGTGCCAGCAGCGCTAGCGGGAGGGGCAATGAGCAGTTCTTC	CASSASGRGNEQFF
TRBJ2-6	-	14	TRBV30	-	TGTGCCTGGGCCAGGGGATCTGGGGCCAACGTCCTGACTTTC	CAWARGSGANVLTF
TRBJ2-5	-	11	TRBV21-1	-	TGTGCCAGCAGCAAAGGCCTTCGGCTTTACTTC	CASSKGLRLYF
TRBJ2-1	TRBD2	15	TRBV7-3	few	TGTGCCAGCAGCTCCCTAGCGGGAGGGTACAATGAGCAGTTCTTC	CASSSLAGGYNEQFF
TRBJ1-5	TRBD1	13	TRBV29-1	-	TGCAGCGTTGTCCCTACAGGGGGACAGCCCCAGCATTTT	CSVVPTGGQPQHF
TRBJ1-2	-	15	TRBV13	once	TGTGCCAGCAGCTTCAGTACCAGGGCTAACTATGGCTACACCTTC	CASSFSTRANYGYTF
TRBJ1-3	-	14	TRBV19	once	TGTGCCAGTAAAGGGCAGGGCTCTGGAAACACCATATATTTT	CASKGQGSGNTIYF
TRBJ2-6	-	14	TRBV6-1	few	TGTGCCAGCAGTGGCTCGTCTGGGGCCAACGTCCTGACTTTC	CASSGSSGANVLTF
TRBJ2-5	TRBD2	16	TRBV15	-	TGTGCCACCAGCAGAGAGGTAGCGGGGGGCCAAGAGACCCAGTACTTC	CATSREVAGGQETQYF
TRBJ2-7	TRBD1	17	TRBV19	few	TGTGCCAGTAGTAACACAGGGGGCTCTGGGGGATCCTACGAGCAGTACTTC	CASSNTGGSGGSYEQYF
TRBJ2-7	-	14	TRBV9	-	TGTGCCAGCAGCGTCTCCGGACAAGTCTACGAGCAGTACTTC	CASSVSGQVYEQYF
TRBJ1-2	-	18	TRBV7-2	-	TGTGCCAGCAGCTCCGACTCGGGGGGCGGCAGCTTGGGGCATGGCTACACCTTC	CASSSDSGGGSLGHGYTF
TRBJ2-2	-	17	TRBV7-2	-	TGTGCCAGCAGCTTAGCGATTGGGATCTCTCGCACCGGGGAGCTGTTTTTT	CASSLAIGISRTGELFF
TRBJ1-5	-	14	TRBV23-1	once	TGCGCCAGCAGTCACGGCAGGGGCAATCAGCCCCAGCATTTT	CASSHGRGNQPQHF